This TCR beta chain was obtained from a study of blood T cell dynamics during melanoma immunotherapy. Study context: Standard first-line treatment here was pembrolizumab or nivolumab plus ipilimumab in metastatic melanoma.

In its sample, this clone was seen a few times. The antigen is not known. Time point: week 3, after first cycle of checkpoint inhibitor. Prior systemic cancer therapy, immunosuppressant use and other active malignancies excluded patients. DNA loading was fixed at roughly 0.35 ug for all bulk PBMC samples. Sequenced by immunoSEQ multiplex PCR; TCRdb stores in-frame clones only, minus some. The repertoire holds some 8,200 clones, with around nine tenths as singletons. Study conclusions and caveats: It remained unknown if the driving T cell clones were melanoma-specific.

This specimen was blood, taken from a patient treated with checkpoint blockade. This sequence originates from a human donor with melanoma.

CDR3 in DNA: TGTGCCAGCAGCCCACGGGGTAGCAATCAGCCCCAGCATTTT. Amino acids: CASSPRGSNQPQHF. This chain uses TRBV7-9 with TRBJ1-5; D is uncertain. The CDR3 length is 14 residues. Trimming removed 5 bases from V and 0 bases from J, with 8 bases in between. CDR1 and CDR2 from the germline V gene are SEHNR and FQNEAQ (reference sequence).